A single sample is the source of the 20 T cell receptor beta chains below, sequenced in a study of beta chain features in type 1 diabetes. All of the isolated RNA was reverse transcribed, so expressed TCRB transcripts were sequenced. The table came from immunoSEQ multiplex PCR; TCRdb's copy has only in-frame clones and leaves some out. The data hold under 350,000 clones, with under 8.5% observed a single time. The sample was central memory CD4+ T cells from blood. The receptors were gathered from a woman aged 18 to 35 in good health.

J is TRBJ1-1 and V is TRBV27; D unclear. Germline loops: CDR1 MNHEY, CDR2 SMNVEV (reference sequence). V was clipped by 7 bases and J by 5 bases, with 17 bases between them. The length of the CDR3 is 14 residues. The CDR3 DNA follows: TGTGCCAGCATAAGTCTTCCCGACGGAACTGAAGCTTTCTTT. This sequence encodes CASISLPDGTEAFF.

The rearrangement uses TRBV4-3 and TRBJ1-1; D unresolved. V lost 1 base and J lost 4, with 13 bases in between. The CDR3 runs 15 residues. In germline, CDR1 is LGHNA, CDR2 YSLEER. CDR3 sequence: CASSQGPGRTTEAFF. In DNA form, the CDR3 reads TGCGCCAGCAGCCAAGGGCCCGGGAGGACCACTGAAGCTTTCTTT.

A few counts support this clone. V gene TRBV6-5 combines with J gene TRBJ1-1; D is possibly TRBD1 (6 bases). This CDR3 has 13 amino acids. V was trimmed by 0 bases and J by 7 bases, leaving 9 bases between them. Per the germline V gene, CDR1 is MNHEY and CDR2 is SVGAGI. The CDR3 bases are TGTGCCAGCAGTTACTCATGGACAGATGAAGCTTTCTTT. This codes for CASSYSWTDEAFF.

This clone was picked up a small number of times. The CDR3 DNA is TGTGCCAGCAGCTTTAGGACGATGAACACCGGGGAGCTGTTTTTT. Protein product: CASSFRTMNTGELFF. This sequence joins TRBV5-4 and TRBJ2-2; no reliable D call. The CDR3 length is 15 residues. Trimming took 2 bases from V and 1 from J, leaving 9 bases between them. CDR1 and CDR2 (germline): SGHNT, YYREEE (reference sequence).

The chain links TRBV29-1 to TRBJ1-2; the match to TRBD1 covers 8 bases. V lost 5 bases, J lost 8 bases, and 7 bases stayed unmatched. The CDR3 length is 12 residues. Germline CDR1 SQVTM, CDR2 ANQGSEA. In DNA, the CDR3 is TGCAGCGTTCAGGCAGGGGGCCGGGGCTACACCTTC. Amino acid sequence: CSVQAGGRGYTF. The complete variable domain, with remaining parts taken from reference TRBV29-1 and TRBJ1-2, reads SAVISQKPSRDICQRGTSLTIQCQVDSQVTMMFWYRQQPGQSLTLIATANQGSEATYESGFVIDKFPISRPNLTFSTLTVSNMSPEDSSIYLCSVQAGGRGYTFGSGTRLTVV.

V and J are TRBV7-6 and TRBJ2-2; no clear D gene. This CDR3 contains 19 residues. The germline V and J ends were trimmed by 3 bases and 1 base, with 21 bases remaining between them. Germline-derived CDR1 and CDR2 are SGHVS and FNYEAQ. The CDR3 sequence is CASSLAPALFLGNTGELFF. DNA for the CDR3: TGTGCCAGCAGCTTGGCCCCCGCGTTGTTCCTAGGGAACACCGGGGAGCTGTTTTTT.

The chain employs TRBV2 and TRBJ1-6, with 7 bases matching TRBD1. CDR1 is SNHLY and CDR2 is FYNNEI in the germline V gene. Losses at the gene ends were 3 bases for V and 8 bases for J; bases not matched to a gene: 16. This CDR3 contains 18 residues. CDR3 bases: TGTGCCAGCAGTGATGTCCCCGGGACAGCGCTGGGCGATTCACCCCTCCACTTT. Protein product: CASSDVPGTALGDSPLHF. Looking up the rest from reference TRBV2 and TRBJ1-6 gives the full variable domain: EPEVTQTPSHQVTQMGQEVILRCVPISNHLYFYWYRQILGQKVEFLVSFYNNEISEKSEIFDDQFSVERPDGSNFTLKIRSTKLEDSAMYFCASSDVPGTALGDSPLHFGNGTRLTVT.

Only one count was recorded for this clone. The chain joins TRBV2 to TRBJ2-2; D unresolved. The ends were cut back, 4 bases at V and 5 bases at J, with 14 bases in the middle. The CDR3 runs to 15 residues. From germline, CDR1 is SNHLY and CDR2 FYNNEI. CDR3 region: CASSVNGLSTGELFF. CDR3 bases: TGTGCCAGCAGTGTCAACGGTTTGTCTACCGGGGAGCTGTTTTTT.

This clone was counted only a few times. This sequence joins TRBV5-1 and TRBJ2-3; D gene ambiguous. The CDR3 is 14 residues long. The ends were cut back, 7 bases at V and 0 bases at J, with 12 bases in the middle. Germline V gene data show CDR1 as SGHRS and CDR2 as YFSETQ. DNA of the CDR3: TGCGCCAGCCGATCCGACACTAGCACAGATACGCAGTATTTT. Amino acid sequence: CASRSDTSTDTQYF.

There are a few counts of this clone. The V and J genes are TRBV9 and TRBJ1-1; no clear D. The CDR3 length is 15 residues. Germline lookup yields CDR1 SGDLS and CDR2 YYNGEE. The V end lost 0 bases, the J end lost 1 base, and 10 bases lay between the germline ends. CDR3: CASSVGLSENTEAFF. The CDR3 nucleotides read TGTGCCAGCAGCGTAGGCCTGTCAGAGAACACTGAAGCTTTCTTT.

The chain uses TRBV7-6 and TRBJ1-6, with D possibly being TRBD1 (5 bases). The CDR3 extends over 14 amino acids. CDR1 and CDR2 from the germline V gene are SGHVS and FNYEAQ. With 1 base removed from V and 7 bases from J, the gap between germline ends came to 8 bases. The CDR3 loop is CASSLGQINSPLHF. DNA for the CDR3: TGTGCCAGCAGCTTAGGACAGATCAATTCACCCCTCCACTTT. Full variable domain (remainder filled in from reference TRBV7-6 and TRBJ1-6): GAGVSQSPRYKVTKRGQDVALRCDPISGHVSLYWYRQALGQGPEFLTYFNYEAQQDKSGLPNDRFSAERPEGSISTLTIQRTEQRDSAMYRCASSLGQINSPLHFGNGTRLTVT.

Ten or more counts support this clone. This rearrangement joins TRBV7-2 to TRBJ2-3; D gene ambiguous. Germline loops: CDR1 SGHTA, CDR2 FQGNSA. CDR3 size: 13 residues. V was clipped by 5 bases and J by 7 bases, with 13 bases between them. The CDR3 loop reads CASSTRIRNTQYF. The CDR3 bases are TGTGCCAGCAGCACCCGGATCAGGAATACGCAGTATTTT. Full variable domain (rest looked up from reference TRBV7-2 and TRBJ2-3): GAGVSQSPSNKVTEKGKDVELRCDPISGHTALYWYRQSLGQGLEFLIYFQGNSAPDKSGLPSDRFSAERTGGSVSTLTIQRTQQEDSAVYLCASSTRIRNTQYFGPGTRLTVL.

The V gene is TRBV5-6, the J gene TRBJ2-4; either TRBD1 or TRBD2 may supply D (6 bases each). Germline V gene data show CDR1 as SGHDT and CDR2 as YYEEEE. V lost 0 bases and J 2 bases, leaving 18 bases between the germline ends. The CDR3 contains 18 residues. The CDR3 DNA sequence: TGTGCCAGCAGCTTGGTAAAGGGGGGCTGGTGGACCAAAAACATTCAGTACTTC. Encoded protein: CASSLVKGGWWTKNIQYF.

The rearrangement joins TRBV7-9 to TRBJ1-1, with 7 bases matching TRBD1. This CDR3 is built from 14 residues. Germline CDR1 is SEHNR and CDR2 is FQNEAQ (reference sequence). V shed 5 bases, J shed 0 bases, and the junction held 3 bases outside the gene matches. As DNA, the CDR3 is TGTGCCAGCAGCAAACAGGGGATGAACACTGAAGCTTTCTTT. Protein: CASSKQGMNTEAFF.

Notes on this clone: In the same sample, other DNA sequences code for this CDR3. J is TRBJ2-7 and V is TRBV18, with D maybe TRBD1 (6 bases). Deletions cut 3 bases from V and 2 bases from J, with 11 bases between. CDR1 KGHSH and CDR2 LQKENI come from the germline V gene. The CDR3 spans 14 residues. The chain's CDR3 is CASSPRQGTYEQYV. Here the CDR3 DNA reads TGTGCCAGCTCACCGAGGCAGGGGACCTACGAGCAGTACGTC.

V is TRBV7-9 and J is TRBJ1-1, with D hard to call. CDR3 length: 12 amino acids. Germline lookup yields CDR1 SEHNR and CDR2 FQNEAQ (reference sequence). Trimming took off 3 bases at V and 8 bases at J, with 10 bases between the two ends. CDR3 bases: TGTGCCAGCAGCTTCCTCCTTGGCGAAGCTTTCTTT. This codes for CASSFLLGEAFF.

This clone was observed a few times. The rearrangement links TRBV5-1 to TRBJ2-3, with 7 bases that match TRBD2. This CDR3 is 14 amino acids long. Germline CDR1 reads SGHRS; CDR2 reads YFSETQ. J gave up 1 base and V 3 bases, and 2 bases lay outside the gene matches. CDR3 bases: TGCGCCAGCAGCTACCTAGCGGGCACAGATACGCAGTATTTT. It codes for CASSYLAGTDTQYF.

CDR3 residues: CAISESGGLMPQHF. CDR3 coding DNA: TGTGCCATCAGTGAGAGTGGGGGACTGATGCCCCAGCATTTT. The chain recombines TRBV10-3 with TRBJ1-5, with a tentative D call TRBD1 (5 bases). The CDR3 consists of 14 residues. Germline V gene sequence: CDR1 ENHRY, CDR2 SYGVKD. With 2 bases removed from V and 9 bases from J, the gap between germline ends came to 14 bases.

To note about this clone: This same CDR3 is encoded by further DNA sequences in the sample. This sequence joins TRBV7-3 and TRBJ2-1; 7 bases are a match to TRBD2. Germline CDR1 is SGHTA and CDR2 is FQGTGA. The ends lost 4 bases at V and 4 bases at J; junction bases unmatched: 7. The CDR3 has 15 residues. The chain's CDR3 is CASSSIAGSYNEQFF. For the CDR3, the DNA is TGTGCCAGCAGCTCTATAGCGGGCTCTTACAATGAGCAGTTCTTC. The full variable domain, in which reference TRBV7-3 and TRBJ2-1 provide the parts outside the CDR3, is GAGVSQTPSNKVTEKGKYVELRCDPISGHTALYWYRQSLGQGPEFLIYFQGTGAADDSGLPNDRFFAVRPEGSVSTLKIQRTERGDSAVYLCASSSIAGSYNEQFFGPGTRLTVL.

In its sample, this clone was seen a few times. The gene calls are TRBV19 and TRBJ1-1; 10 positions match TRBD1. Germline V gene sequence: CDR1 LNHDA, CDR2 SQIVND (reference sequence). Losses at the gene ends were 5 bases for V and 4 bases for J; bases not matched to a gene: 7. The CDR3 has 15 amino acids. The CDR3 nucleotides read TGTGCCAGTAGTGTATCGGACAGGGGGAGCACTGAAGCTTTCTTT. As protein: CASSVSDRGSTEAFF.